This TCR beta chain was documented in a study of early T cells in non-severe SARS-CoV-2 infection. Study results and limitations: The study's VDJdb matching favored anti-spike CD8 responses and missed private and CD4 specificities.

V lost 5 bases and J lost 6; bases outside the gene matches: 6. Germline V gene lookup returns CDR1 SGHTA and CDR2 FQGTGA. The CDR3 covers 13 residues. Individually, cDNA molecules had unique molecular identifiers attached to them. TCRdb used MiXCR to reprocess the 5' RACE reads, holding one entry per CDR3 protein. The sample consists of approximately 50,000 distinct CDR3 sequences, about 7.4% of them appearing once. Comments on this clonotype: Antigen: not known.

This sequence originates from an adult who was a healthcare worker with PCR-confirmed SARS-CoV-2 infection or an uninfected control (not recorded which). Sequencing was carried out using whole blood. This chain links TRBV7-3 with TRBJ1-2; 7 nucleotides agree with TRBD1. This CDR3 is CASSPTTGNGYTF. As DNA, the CDR3 is TGTGCCAGCAGCCCAACGACAGGGAATGGCTACACCTTC. The variable domain in full, completed from reference TRBV7-3 and TRBJ1-2, reads GAGVSQTPSNKVTEKGKYVELRCDPISGHTALYWYRQSLGQGPEFLIYFQGTGAADDSGLPNDRFFAVRPEGSVSTLKIQRTERGDSAVYLCASSPTTGNGYTFGSGTRLTVV.